A selection of T cell receptor beta chains follows, all from one sample in a study of CD8+CD57+ T cells in acquired aplastic anemia. In TCRdb, the reads were re-called with MiXCR into one record per CDR3 protein. This table holds over 100,000 distinct CDR3 sequences, around 41% found once. Sequencing was performed on sorted CD4+, CD8+, or CD8+CD57+ T cells (not recorded which) from PBMCs. All receptors come from a human donor in good health, serving as a control. Both conserved end residues are part of each CDR3.

V gene	J gene	CDR3 protein
TRBV20-1	TRBJ1-3	CSASSGQAGNTIYF
TRBV6-1	TRBJ2-2	CASSEMATTGELFF
TRBV19	TRBJ1-1	CASSITQQGQEAFF
TRBV19	TRBJ1-2	CASRRLLGQGAFGYTF
TRBV25-1	TRBJ1-1	CASSAGPLNTEAFF
TRBV14	TRBJ1-2	CASSPGGTAFSYGYTF
TRBV12-3/TRBV12-4	TRBJ1-2	CASRATGGRTYGYTF
TRBV29-1	TRBJ1-1	CSAAGPNTEAFF
TRBV7-8	TRBJ2-7	CASSLAKSRSSYEQYF
TRBV2	TRBJ2-5	CASSLEPGSVNEQYF
TRBV5-5	TRBJ1-1	CASSLGGQGILAFF
TRBV20-1	TRBJ1-4	CSATGGPEKLFF
TRBV29-1	TRBJ2-5	CSVEGTSGIETQYF
TRBV6-1	TRBJ2-7	CASSLGPSYEQYF
TRBV2	TRBJ1-5	CASSEIRASDQPQHF
TRBV30	TRBJ1-6	CAWSTDRGRPLHF
TRBV6-5	TRBJ1-2	CASSYSIVGGPGGYTF
TRBV20-1	TRBJ1-2	CSARDLRQGGYTF
TRBV7-8	TRBJ2-3	CASSFGQRDTQYF
TRBV6-1	TRBJ1-2	CASSGRHVTGWYGYTF
TRBV24-1	TRBJ1-2	CATSDTTTNYGYTF
TRBV20-1	TRBJ1-1	CSAPKGGAGTEAFF
TRBV15	TRBJ2-7	CATSRGRSPSTYEQYF
TRBV27	TRBJ1-2	CASSLSRDSYGYAF
TRBV7-9	TRBJ1-4	CASSSGTTNEKLFF
TRBV7-2	TRBJ1-1	CASSLMGVGATEAFF
TRBV20-1	TRBJ1-2	CSARPTGAGYTF
TRBV30	TRBJ1-5	CAWSSMGHLSNQPQHF
TRBV29-1	TRBJ2-3	CSVNGLAGGQTDTQYF
TRBV5-1	TRBJ2-5	CASSLAILGQPARETQYF
TRBV9	TRBJ2-5	CASSVDTAQETQYF
TRBV4-2	TRBJ1-3	CASSQDPGTTIYF
TRBV10-3	TRBJ1-1	CAISRGLGMKTFF
TRBV5-6	TRBJ2-7	CASTGGRIRGISYEQYF
TRBV14	TRBJ1-1	CASSQLLTGDTEAFF
TRBV20-1	TRBJ2-7	CSASEDRGHEQYF
TRBV30	TRBJ2-2	CAWSSQGSGELFF
TRBV24-1	TRBJ1-5	CATSDYAEPQHF
TRBV20-1	TRBJ2-1	CSAMAGGPNEQFF
TRBV5-4	TRBJ2-1	CASSLAGTSGVNEQFF
TRBV4-1	TRBJ2-1	CASSQVPTPRQFF
TRBV15	TRBJ2-5	CATRLEETQYF